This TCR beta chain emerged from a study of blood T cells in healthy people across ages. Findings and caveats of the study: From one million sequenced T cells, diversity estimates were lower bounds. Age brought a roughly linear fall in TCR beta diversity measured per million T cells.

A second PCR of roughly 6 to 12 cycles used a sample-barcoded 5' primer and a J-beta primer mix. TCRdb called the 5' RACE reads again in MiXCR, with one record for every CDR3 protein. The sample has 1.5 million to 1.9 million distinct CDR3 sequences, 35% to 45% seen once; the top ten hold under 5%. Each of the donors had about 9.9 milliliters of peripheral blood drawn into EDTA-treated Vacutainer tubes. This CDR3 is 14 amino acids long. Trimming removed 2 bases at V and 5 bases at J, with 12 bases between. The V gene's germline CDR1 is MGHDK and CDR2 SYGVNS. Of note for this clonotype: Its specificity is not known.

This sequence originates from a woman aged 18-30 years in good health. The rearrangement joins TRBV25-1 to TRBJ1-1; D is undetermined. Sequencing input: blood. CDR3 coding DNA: TGTGCCAGCAGTGAAGGGAAAGGGAGGACTGAAGCTTTCTTT. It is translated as CASSEGKGRTEAFF. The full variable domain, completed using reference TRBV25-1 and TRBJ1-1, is EADIYQTPRYLVIGTGKKITLECSQTMGHDKMYWYQQDPGMELHLIHYSYGVNSTEKGDLSSESTVSRIRTEHFPLTLESARPSHTSQYLCASSEGKGRTEAFFGQGTRLTVV.